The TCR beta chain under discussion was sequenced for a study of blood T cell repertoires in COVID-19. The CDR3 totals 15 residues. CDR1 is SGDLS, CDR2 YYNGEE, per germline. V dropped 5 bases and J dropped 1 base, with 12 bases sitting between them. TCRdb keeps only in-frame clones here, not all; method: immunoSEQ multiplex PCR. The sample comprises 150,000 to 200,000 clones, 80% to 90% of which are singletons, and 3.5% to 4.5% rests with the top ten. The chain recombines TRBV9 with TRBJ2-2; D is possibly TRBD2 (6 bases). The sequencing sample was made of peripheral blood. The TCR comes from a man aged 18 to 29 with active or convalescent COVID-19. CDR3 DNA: TGTGCCAGCAGTGATAGCGGAGAGAACACCGGGGAGCTGTTTTTT. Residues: CASSDSGENTGELFF. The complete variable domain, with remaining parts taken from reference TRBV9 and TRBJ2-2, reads DSGVTQTPKHLITATGQRVTLRCSPRSGDLSVYWYQQSLDQGLQFLIQYYNGEERAKGNILERFSAQQFPDLHSELNLSSLELGDSALYFCASSDSGENTGELFFGEGSRLTVL.